The 25 T cell receptor beta chains reported below all come from one sample, sequenced in a study of shared clonotypes between healthy human individuals. CD45RO negativity and positive selection for CCR7 defined naive CD8 cells, a population that excluded terminally differentiated effector memory CD45RA+ cells. Method: immunoSEQ multiplex PCR; TCRdb's copy keeps in-frame clones and lacks some. Of about 2.1 million clones detected, more than 85% appear once; the ten largest clones hold roughly 1.7%. The sample consisted of naive CD8+ T cells from PBMCs. The source is a man between 18 and 29 years old in good health. Some clones in this sample may be carry-over from other donors' samples.

The chain uses TRBV19 and TRBJ2-1, with TRBD2 matching over 8 bases. With V trimmed by 1 base and J by 7 bases, 15 bases remained unmatched. CDR3 length equals 18 residues. The germline V gene encodes CDR1 LNHDA and CDR2 SQIVND (reference sequence). This chain's CDR3 is CASSIVRLDGTSRNEQFF. The CDR3 region has the DNA TGTGCCAGTAGTATAGTCAGGCTCGACGGGACTAGTCGAAATGAGCAGTTCTTC. Variable domain in full (rest from reference TRBV19 and TRBJ2-1): DGGITQSPKYLFRKEGQNVTLSCEQNLNHDAMYWYRQDPGQGLRLIYYSQIVNDFQKGDIAEGYSVSREKKESFPLTVTSAQKNPTAFYLCASSIVRLDGTSRNEQFFGPGTRLTVL.

The gene calls are TRBV11-2 and TRBJ2-7; perhaps D is TRBD1 or TRBD2 (5 bases each). Germline V gene data show CDR1 as SGHAT and CDR2 as FQNNGV. The CDR3 runs to 14 residues. Trimming took off 4 bases at V and 2 bases at J, with 12 bases between the two ends. Here the CDR3 reads CASSSRDGPYEQYF. The CDR3 DNA sequence: TGTGCCAGCAGCTCCCGGGACGGACCCTACGAGCAGTACTTC.

This chain joins TRBV13 and TRBJ2-2; tentatively, D is TRBD2 (5 bases). Germline loops: CDR1 PRHDT, CDR2 FYEKMQ (reference sequence). Trimming took off 5 bases at V and 4 bases at J, with 8 bases between the two ends. This CDR3 is built from 13 residues. The CDR3 nucleotides are TGTGCCAGCAGCCCGGGGTTCACCGGGGAGCTGTTTTTT. It specifies CASSPGFTGELFF. Combining the CDR3 with reference TRBV13 and TRBJ2-2 gives the whole variable domain AAGVIQSPRHLIKEKRETATLKCYPIPRHDTVYWYQQGPGQDPQFLISFYEKMQSDKGSIPDRFSAQQFSDYHSELNMSSLELGDSALYFCASSPGFTGELFFGEGSRLTVL.

This chain joins TRBV28 and TRBJ1-5; D possibly corresponds to TRBD1 (5 bases). In germline, CDR1 is MDHEN, CDR2 SYDVKM. The CDR3 extends over 16 amino acids. The ends were cut back, 1 base at V and 0 bases at J, with 10 bases in the middle. The CDR3: CASSLSKGISNQPQHF. The CDR3 DNA sequence: TGTGCCAGCAGTTTATCTAAGGGGATTAGCAATCAGCCCCAGCATTTT.

The CDR3 DNA reads TGCGCCAGCAGCCCCTACGTCACCTACGAGCAGTACTTC. Its translation: CASSPYVTYEQYF. The rearrangement joins TRBV5-1 to TRBJ2-7; D gene ambiguous. Trimming took 4 bases from V and 2 from J, leaving 10 bases between them. The germline V gene has CDR1 SGHRS and CDR2 YFSETQ. This CDR3 contains 13 residues.

The rearrangement uses TRBV10-3 and TRBJ1-3, with a weak D call TRBD1 (6 bases). This CDR3 is built from 15 residues. Looked up from germline, CDR1 is ENHRY and CDR2 is SYGVKD. V dropped 3 bases and J dropped 3 bases, with 12 bases sitting between them. Here the CDR3 reads CAISDKDSGGNTIYF. In nucleotides, the CDR3 is TGTGCCATCAGTGATAAGGACAGTGGTGGAAACACCATATATTTT.

The rearrangement uses TRBV7-4 and TRBJ2-3, with D possibly matching TRBD1 (6 bases). There are 17 residues in the CDR3. Deletions cut 5 bases from V and 5 bases from J, with 23 bases between. Germline values: CDR1 SGHVT, CDR2 SQSDAQ. CDR3: CASSIGGAGADLDTQYF. DNA for the CDR3: TGTGCCAGCAGCATTGGGGGCGCTGGAGCCGATTTAGATACGCAGTATTTT.

V and J are TRBV27 and TRBJ2-6; TRBD1 aligns across 7 bases. Germline loops: CDR1 MNHEY, CDR2 SMNVEV (reference sequence). J gave up 2 bases and V 2 bases, and 3 bases lay outside the gene matches. CDR3 length: 16 amino acids. Here the CDR3 reads CASSLRGQPGANVLTF. In DNA, the CDR3 is TGTGCCAGCAGTTTAAGGGGACAGCCTGGGGCCAACGTCCTGACTTTC.

The chain links TRBV7-9 to TRBJ2-7; 9 bases are a match to TRBD1. Germline trimming cut 4 bases from V and 4 bases from J; bases unmatched to any gene: 5. CDR3 length: 14 amino acids. The germline gives CDR1 SEHNR, CDR2 FQNEAQ (reference sequence). DNA of the CDR3: TGTGCCAGCAGCTGGGGGACAGGGACTTACGAGCAGTACTTC. This encodes CASSWGTGTYEQYF.

In this sample, this clone turned up once. The DNA for the CDR3 is TGTGCCAGCAGGGGACAGGGCTTAGTCAATGAGCAGTTCTTC. Translating it yields CASRGQGLVNEQFF. The chain employs TRBV2 and TRBJ2-1; 9 bases map to TRBD1. Germline values: CDR1 SNHLY, CDR2 FYNNEI. The CDR3 is 14 amino acids. V was clipped by 6 bases and J by 6 bases; unmatched bases: 6.

DNA of the CDR3: TGTGCCAGCAGTTTATCGATGGGGGGGCTGTCCTACGAGCAGTACTTC. Translation: CASSLSMGGLSYEQYF. The genes are TRBV27 and TRBJ2-7, with D possibly being TRBD2 (7 bases). There are 16 residues in the CDR3. In germline, CDR1 is MNHEY, CDR2 SMNVEV (reference sequence). The V end lost 0 bases, the J end lost 1 base, and 13 bases lay between the germline ends.

In the case of this clone: Different DNA sequences within this sample yield the same CDR3. This sequence joins TRBV30 and TRBJ2-5; D is unclear. The J call may be wrong; the DNA end is better matched by TRBJ2-7. Per germline, CDR1 GTSNPN and CDR2 SVGIG (reference sequence). The CDR3 has 10 residues. The CDR3 bases are TGTGCCTGGAGTGGATACGAGCAGTACTTC. Its translation is CAWSGYEQYF.

V and J are TRBV5-1 and TRBJ2-2, with D possibly TRBD2 on 6 matching bases. Germline CDR1 reads SGHRS; CDR2 reads YFSETQ. The CDR3 covers 17 residues. The ends were cut back, 4 bases at V and 0 bases at J, with 16 bases in the middle. The chain's CDR3 is CASSNGVRGTNTGELFF. The CDR3, as DNA: TGCGCCAGCAGCAATGGGGTGCGGGGAACGAACACCGGGGAGCTGTTTTTT.

The V gene is TRBV28, the J gene TRBJ2-7; TRBD1 matches at 8 bases. This CDR3 region has 16 residues. V was clipped by 6 bases and J by 5 bases; unmatched bases: 15. Germline CDR1 is MDHEN and CDR2 is SYDVKM. The CDR3 DNA sequence: TGTGCCAGCAGCCGCCAGACAGGGGAACCACCGGACGAGCAGTACTTC. Translation: CASSRQTGEPPDEQYF.

With regard to this clone: Other DNA sequences of this sample code for an identical CDR3. The V call is TRBV9, the J call TRBJ2-6; D is uncertain. V gave up 3 bases and J gave up 4 bases, with 8 bases separating them. The CDR3 runs to 14 residues. The germline gives CDR1 SGDLS, CDR2 YYNGEE. The CDR3 nucleotides read TGTGCCAGCAGCGAGGGCTCAGGGGCCAACGTCCTGACTTTC. Its translation: CASSEGSGANVLTF.

The chain joins TRBV27 to TRBJ1-4; 7 bases match TRBD1. This CDR3 region has 16 residues. Germline lookup yields CDR1 MNHEY and CDR2 SMNVEV (reference sequence). The junction had 9 bases not matched to a gene; V was cut back by 4 bases and J by 4 bases. Here the CDR3 DNA reads TGTGCCAGCAGTTCCAGACAGGGCCTTATTAATGAAAAACTGTTTTTT. It yields the protein CASSSRQGLINEKLFF.

The chain uses TRBV4-2 and TRBJ2-7; no definite D call. Germline V gene data show CDR1 as LGHNA and CDR2 as YNFKEQ. The germline V and J ends were trimmed by 0 bases and 2 bases, with 8 bases remaining between them. This CDR3 has 14 residues. CDR3 protein: CASSQERKTYEQYF. In DNA form, the CDR3 reads TGTGCCAGCAGCCAAGAGAGAAAGACCTACGAGCAGTACTTC.

The chain is built from TRBV7-8 and TRBJ2-2, with 10 bases identical to TRBD2. With 2 bases clipped from V and 6 bases from J, the junction kept 12 bases outside the gene matches. Germline-derived CDR1 and CDR2 are SGHVS and FQNEAQ. The CDR3 contains 18 residues. CDR3 in DNA: TGTGCCAGCAGCTTAAAGGTCGGGCTAGCGGGAGACTCCGGGGAGCTGTTTTTT. Translated: CASSLKVGLAGDSGELFF.

The rearrangement joins TRBV19 to TRBJ2-2, with TRBD1 matching over 8 bases. CDR3 size: 16 residues. Germline V gene data show CDR1 as LNHDA and CDR2 as SQIVND (reference sequence). Unmatched junction bases numbered 11, after V lost 5 bases and J lost 6 bases. The CDR3: CASSPTRTGLAGELFF. Written as DNA, the CDR3 is TGTGCCAGTAGTCCCACCCGGACAGGGTTGGCCGGGGAGCTGTTTTTT. Full variable domain (remainder filled in from reference TRBV19 and TRBJ2-2): DGGITQSPKYLFRKEGQNVTLSCEQNLNHDAMYWYRQDPGQGLRLIYYSQIVNDFQKGDIAEGYSVSREKKESFPLTVTSAQKNPTAFYLCASSPTRTGLAGELFFGEGSRLTVL.

This clone was recorded only once. The chain recombines TRBV11-2 with TRBJ2-1, with TRBD1 identical over 7 bases. CDR1 and CDR2 (germline): SGHAT, FQNNGV. Losses at the gene ends were 0 bases for V and 2 bases for J; bases not matched to a gene: 4. The length of the CDR3 is 16 residues. The CDR3 loop reads CASSLDWQGAYNEQFF. The CDR3 coding sequence is TGTGCCAGCAGCTTAGATTGGCAGGGGGCCTACAATGAGCAGTTCTTC.

Concerning this clone: The same CDR3 can be traced to other DNA sequences in this sample. The chain is built from TRBV7-9 and TRBJ1-6; D is possibly TRBD1 (5 bases). The V gene's germline CDR1 is SEHNR and CDR2 FQNEAQ (reference sequence). Trimming removed 1 base at V and 6 bases at J, with 7 bases between. The CDR3 has 14 residues. The DNA for the CDR3 is TGTGCCAGCAGCTTAGGGGGACTTAATTCACCCCTCCACTTT. Translation gives CASSLGGLNSPLHF.

CDR3 sequence reads: CASRGLAGAEQYF. The CDR3 bases are TGTGCCAGCAGAGGACTAGCGGGAGCCGAGCAGTACTTC. V usage is TRBV7-6 and J usage is TRBJ2-7, with 13 positions matching TRBD2. This CDR3 comprises 13 residues. Germline loops: CDR1 SGHVS, CDR2 FNYEAQ. V lost 6 bases to trimming and J lost 6 bases; unmatched junction nucleotides: 2.

The chain has TRBV7-9 and TRBJ2-7; tentatively, D is TRBD2 (6 bases). In germline, CDR1 is SEHNR, CDR2 FQNEAQ (reference sequence). The ends were cut back, 5 bases at V and 5 bases at J, with 16 bases in the middle. The CDR3 extends over 14 amino acids. CDR3 sequence: CASSPRGYVNEQYF. CDR3 coding DNA: TGTGCCAGCAGCCCACGGGGGTATGTGAACGAGCAGTACTTC. The variable domain in full, completed from reference TRBV7-9 and TRBJ2-7, reads DTGVSQNPRHKITKRGQNVTFRCDPISEHNRLYWYRQTLGQGPEFLTYFQNEAQLEKSRLLSDRFSAERPKGSFSTLEIQRTEQGDSAMYLCASSPRGYVNEQYFGPGTRLTVT.

In DNA, the CDR3 is TGTGCCAGCAGCTTAACTCGCGTATCGGTCTCCTACAATGAGCAGTTCTTC. It translates to CASSLTRVSVSYNEQFF. This rearrangement joins TRBV7-2 to TRBJ2-1; no clear D gene. The germline V and J ends were trimmed by 2 bases and 0 bases, with 14 bases remaining between them. Germline V lookup: CDR1 SGHTA, CDR2 FQGNSA. This CDR3 has 17 residues.

The chain recombines TRBV6-5 with TRBJ2-1, with 8 positions matching TRBD2. V lost 1 base and J lost 10; bases outside the gene matches: 3. CDR3 length: 13 residues. CDR1 is MNHEY, CDR2 SVGAGI, per germline. This CDR3 is CASSYLASGEQFF. The CDR3 bases are TGTGCCAGCAGTTACTTAGCTAGCGGGGAGCAGTTCTTC.